This passage covers 27 T cell receptor beta chains from one sample sequenced in a study of cytomegalovirus exposure and HLA in healthy donors. Both 60 Vbeta primers and 13 Jbeta primers went into the PCR. Sequencing used immunoSEQ multiplex PCR; TCRdb keeps in-frame clones, though not all of them. The sample lists about 140,000 clones, around 65% occurring once. The sample taken for sequencing was PBMCs. These receptors all come from a male donor in good health and CMV-seronegative.

The chain links TRBV7-2 to TRBJ2-7, with D hard to call. The CDR3 has 11 residues. CDR1 is SGHTA, CDR2 FQGNSA, per germline. With 2 bases removed from V and 6 bases from J, the gap between germline ends came to 5 bases. CDR3 residues: CASSLLSEQYF. In DNA, the CDR3 is TGTGCCAGCAGCTTACTTTCCGAGCAGTACTTC.

This sequence joins TRBV2 and TRBJ1-5; 8 bases agree with TRBD1. The length of the CDR3 is 16 residues. Per the germline V gene, CDR1 is SNHLY and CDR2 is FYNNEI. The V and J ends lost 6 bases and 7 bases, in that order; junction bases with no gene match: 14. Here the CDR3 reads CASSPPLDRGRQPQHF. The CDR3 DNA reads as TGTGCCAGCAGCCCACCCTTAGACAGGGGAAGACAGCCCCAGCATTTT.

This chain uses TRBV29-1 with TRBJ2-3; 7 nucleotides agree with TRBD2. CDR1 SQVTM and CDR2 ANQGSEA come from the germline V gene. Trimming removed 0 bases from V and 2 bases from J; junction bases left unmatched: 14. The CDR3 is 18 amino acids. The CDR3 DNA follows: TGCAGCGTTGAAGATTGGGCAGTTTTAGCGGGCCCCACAGATACGCAGTATTTT. Protein product: CSVEDWAVLAGPTDTQYF.

This chain uses TRBV7-9 with TRBJ2-2, with 9 bases lining up with TRBD2. There are 18 residues in the CDR3. Trimming at V came to 2 bases and at J to 2 bases, leaving 9 bases not matched to a gene. CDR1 is SEHNR, CDR2 FQNEAQ, per germline (reference sequence). The CDR3 DNA sequence: TGTGCCAGCAGCTTATGGTTTGGTAGCGGGGGAAACACCGGGGAGCTGTTTTTT. Amino acids: CASSLWFGSGGNTGELFF.

This clone appeared once. The chain recombines TRBV2 with TRBJ2-3, with TRBD2 identical over 14 bases. Germline V gene data show CDR1 as SNHLY and CDR2 as FYNNEI. CDR3 length: 18 residues. Unmatched junction bases numbered 13, after V lost 7 bases and J lost 4 bases. In DNA form, the CDR3 reads TGTGCCAGCACCATGACTAGCGGGGGGGCCGAAAGGGCAGATACGCAGTATTTT. It is translated as CASTMTSGGAERADTQYF.

The V call is TRBV21-1, the J call TRBJ1-1; TRBD1 is taken as the D call from the table, unchecked against the DNA. TRBV21-1 is classified as a pseudogene. The CDR3 runs 15 residues. The CDR3 reads CASREQRQGATEAFF. The CDR3 DNA reads as TGTGCCAGCCGCGAGCAACGACAGGGGGCGACTGAAGCTTTCTTT.

V is TRBV7-6 and J is TRBJ2-7; no definite D call. Deletions cut 1 base from V and 6 bases from J, with 4 bases between. The CDR3 runs 11 residues. Germline V gene sequence: CDR1 SGHVS, CDR2 FNYEAQ. CDR3 bases: TGTGCCAGCAGCTTAGATCGCGAGCAGTACTTC. It yields the protein CASSLDREQYF.

V is TRBV19 and J is TRBJ2-7; 10 positions agree with TRBD2. Germline trimming cut 1 base from V and 4 bases from J; bases unmatched to any gene: 1. Germline-derived CDR1 and CDR2 are LNHDA and SQIVND (reference sequence). The CDR3 length is 14 residues. The CDR3, as DNA: TGTGCCAGTAGTATAGCTAGCGGGGGATACGAGCAGTACTTC. Protein product: CASSIASGGYEQYF.

By its share, this clone is medium-sized (0.01 to 0.1%). V usage is TRBV10-2 and J usage is TRBJ2-7; TRBD1 agrees at 7 bases. Germline CDR1 and CDR2: WSHSY and SAAADI. The V and J ends lost 6 bases and 6 bases, in that order; junction bases with no gene match: 5. The CDR3 covers 12 residues. The CDR3 DNA sequence: TGCGCCAGCAGCGCAGCAGGGGGCGAGCAGTACTTC. Protein product: CASSAAGGEQYF.

Only a few counts were recorded for this clone. The rearrangement links TRBV15 to TRBJ1-4, with 10 bases fitting TRBD1. The CDR3 sequence is 15 residues long. V was clipped by 8 bases and J by 7 bases; unmatched bases: 10. Germline-derived CDR1 and CDR2 are LNHNV and YYDKDF (reference sequence). CDR3 protein: CATDFGGQGVEKLFF. CDR3 DNA sequence: TGTGCCACCGACTTTGGTGGACAGGGGGTTGAAAAACTGTTTTTT.

The genes are TRBV4-1 and TRBJ2-2; 8 bases align to TRBD2. The V gene end was trimmed by 0 bases and the J gene end by 2 bases; junction bases not matched to a gene: 5. Germline values: CDR1 MGHRA, CDR2 YSYEKL. The CDR3 covers 17 residues. CDR3 loop: CASSQDPGGVNTGELFF. In nucleotides, the CDR3 is TGCGCCAGCAGCCAAGATCCGGGGGGGGTCAACACCGGGGAGCTGTTTTTT.

This sequence joins TRBV28 and TRBJ1-4, with TRBD1 identical over 7 bases. After removal of 5 bases from V and 4 bases from J, the junction contained 4 bases not matched to a gene. This CDR3 comprises 14 residues. CDR1 is MDHEN, CDR2 SYDVKM, per germline. Here the CDR3 reads CASSRTGFNEKLFF. The CDR3 DNA sequence: TGTGCCAGCAGTCGGACAGGTTTTAATGAAAAACTGTTTTTT.

This clone was recorded a few times. The V gene is TRBV29-1, the J gene TRBJ2-7; TRBD1 is a possible D gene (5 bases). The CDR3 extends over 12 amino acids. Germline V gene data show CDR1 as SQVTM and CDR2 as ANQGSEA. Trimming stripped 6 bases from V and 3 bases from J, with 12 bases between. CDR3 residues: CSVRTPNYEQYF. The CDR3 DNA reads TGCAGCGTCCGGACACCGAACTACGAGCAGTACTTC.

This clone was observed a handful of times. The chain uses TRBV7-8 and TRBJ2-5, with TRBD2 identical over 7 bases. CDR3 length: 14 amino acids. CDR1 and CDR2 (germline): SGHVS, FQNEAQ. After removal of 4 bases from V and 4 bases from J, the junction contained 6 bases not matched to a gene. This chain's CDR3 is CASSSHGGVETQYF. CDR3 DNA: TGTGCCAGCAGCTCCCATGGGGGGGTAGAGACCCAGTACTTC.

The chain is built from TRBV5-4 and TRBJ2-1, with 10 bases identical to TRBD2. Germline CDR1 SGHNT, CDR2 YYREEE (reference sequence). V lost 2 bases to trimming and J lost 8 bases; unmatched junction nucleotides: 7. There are 15 residues in the CDR3. CDR3 nucleotides: TGTGCCAGCAGCTTAGAGGGACTAGCGATCGATGAGCAGTTCTTC. Translated, it gives CASSLEGLAIDEQFF.

The chain has TRBV5-6 and TRBJ1-2; TRBD1 aligns across 7 bases. The length of the CDR3 is 15 residues. Losses at the gene ends were 1 base for V and 2 bases for J; bases not matched to a gene: 5. CDR1 and CDR2 (germline): SGHDT, YYEEEE. The CDR3 protein is CASSLTARGNYGYTF. CDR3 sequence (DNA): TGTGCCAGCAGCTTGACCGCCAGGGGGAACTATGGCTACACCTTC. The complete variable domain, with remaining parts taken from reference TRBV5-6 and TRBJ1-2, reads DAGVTQSPTHLIKTRGQQVTLRCSPKSGHDTVSWYQQALGQGPQFIFQYYEEEERQRGNFPDRFSGHQFPNYSSELNVNALLLGDSALYLCASSLTARGNYGYTFGSGTRLTVV.

CDR3 DNA: TGTGCCAGTAGTGCGACAGGGGTAGAAGGAAACACCATATATTTT. Its translation: CASSATGVEGNTIYF. V and J are TRBV19 and TRBJ1-3; TRBD1 matches at 8 bases. Trimming removed 5 bases from V and 4 bases from J; junction bases left unmatched: 7. CDR3 length: 15 residues. Germline V gene data show CDR1 as LNHDA and CDR2 as SQIVND (reference sequence).

As concerns this clone: One junction end does not reproduce the germline sequence, and a read error may be involved. For the CDR3, the DNA is TGTGCCAGCAGCCCGACTCAGACCCCCGTTAACTTC. Amino acids: CASSPTQTPVNF. The chain is built from TRBV7-8 and TRBJ2-7; no definite D call. The V gene's germline CDR1 is SGHVS and CDR2 FQNEAQ. The CDR3 has 12 residues.

There are a few counts of this clone. V is TRBV7-9 and J is TRBJ2-1; TRBD2 is a possible D gene (5 bases). In germline, CDR1 is SEHNR, CDR2 FQNEAQ (reference sequence). Trimming removed 1 base at V and 9 bases at J, with 16 bases between. This CDR3 region has 15 residues. Here the CDR3 reads CASSLELGRGTEQFF. The CDR3 DNA is TGTGCCAGCAGCTTAGAGTTAGGCCGGGGAACTGAGCAGTTCTTC.

The rearrangement links TRBV6-5 to TRBJ1-1; TRBD1 aligns across 8 bases. Germline assignment: CDR1 MNHEY and CDR2 SVGAGI. Trimming at V came to 6 bases and at J to 7 bases, leaving 7 bases not matched to a gene. The CDR3 has 13 amino acids. The CDR3 DNA reads TGTGCCAGCAGGGACAGGGAGTGGGGTGAAGCTTTCTTT. Translating it yields CASRDREWGEAFF.

The V and J genes are TRBV5-1 and TRBJ2-1; 12 positions agree with TRBD2. Per germline, CDR1 SGHRS and CDR2 YFSETQ. After removal of 3 bases from V and 5 bases from J, the junction contained 3 bases not matched to a gene. The CDR3 contains 15 residues. For the CDR3, the DNA is TGCGCCAGCAGCTCCGGACTAGCGGGGAACAATGAGCAGTTCTTC. Translated: CASSSGLAGNNEQFF. Combining the CDR3 with reference TRBV5-1 and TRBJ2-1 gives the whole variable domain KAGVTQTPRYLIKTRGQQVTLSCSPISGHRSVSWYQQTPGQGLQFLFEYFSETQRNKGNFPGRFSGRQFSNSRSEMNVSTLELGDSALYLCASSSGLAGNNEQFFGPGTRLTVL.

The rearrangement joins TRBV6-6 to TRBJ2-5, with D perhaps matching TRBD2 (6 bases). The J call could be wrong; TRBJ2-7 is a better fit for the DNA end. CDR3 size: 14 residues. Germline loops: CDR1 MNHNY, CDR2 SVGAGI (reference sequence). The CDR3 DNA follows: TGTGCCAGCAGTCAGGACTACCGTGAGGGCGAGCAGTACTTC. It specifies CASSQDYREGEQYF.

The chain has TRBV9 and TRBJ2-3; TRBD2 might be the D (6 bases). The germline V and J ends were trimmed by 1 base and 5 bases, with 14 bases remaining between them. The CDR3 runs 15 residues. The germline CDR1 and CDR2 sequences are SGDLS and YYNGEE. The CDR3 spells CASSVRSGGIDTQYF. The DNA of the CDR3 is TGTGCCAGCAGCGTAAGAAGCGGAGGGATAGATACGCAGTATTTT.

V is TRBV25-1 and J is TRBJ2-7; TRBD2 matches 13 bases. The germline gives CDR1 MGHDK, CDR2 SYGVNS. V shed 8 bases, J shed 6 bases, and the junction held 4 bases outside the gene matches. CDR3 length: 13 amino acids. The CDR3 is CASRLAGGSEQYF. The CDR3 region has the DNA TGTGCCAGCCGACTAGCGGGGGGAAGCGAGCAGTACTTC.

CDR3 amino acids: CASSLQGGSGQPQHF. In nucleotides, the CDR3 is TGTGCCAGCAGCTTACAAGGGGGCTCCGGTCAGCCCCAGCATTTT. V usage is TRBV9 and J usage is TRBJ1-5; 7 nucleotides match TRBD1. CDR3 length: 15 amino acids. Per the germline V gene, CDR1 is SGDLS and CDR2 is YYNGEE. J gave up 6 bases and V 4 bases, and 10 bases lay outside the gene matches.

The table lists this clone with a count of one. The chain is built from TRBV5-4 and TRBJ2-5; 14 bases map to TRBD2. V trimming: 3 bases; J trimming: 5 bases; junction bases outside the gene matches: 3. The CDR3 spans 15 residues. CDR1 and CDR2 from the germline V gene are SGHNT and YYREEE (reference sequence). As DNA, the CDR3 is TGTGCCAGCAGCTCCAGGACTAGCGGGGGGGAGACCCAGTACTTC. This sequence encodes CASSSRTSGGETQYF.

This clone was observed a few times. This rearrangement joins TRBV6-4 to TRBJ2-1; TRBD1 matches at 8 bases. V dropped 6 bases and J dropped 9; count of bases not matched to a gene: 13. Looked up from germline, CDR1 is MRHNA and CDR2 is SNTAGT. CDR3 length: 15 amino acids. The CDR3 DNA reads TGTGCCAGCAGCCCCGGGACAGGTATGGGGGGTGAGCAGTTCTTC. Protein sequence: CASSPGTGMGGEQFF.